The 19 T cell receptor beta chains given below trace back to one sample, sequenced in a study of CD8+ T cells in alopecia areata. RNA, once extracted, was reverse transcribed into cDNA for use as the sequencing template. Measured with immunoSEQ multiplex PCR; TCRdb has only the in-frame clones, and not every one. The repertoire includes more than 110,000 clones, 58% of them detected once, and about 6% sits in the top ten. This specimen was CD4+ T cells sorted from blood, taken at week 0. The source is a human donor with alopecia areata.

The chain couples TRBV6-5 to TRBJ1-6; D is perhaps TRBD1 (6 bases). Germline CDR1 MNHEY, CDR2 SVGAGI. Deletions cut 9 bases from V and 7 bases from J, with 16 bases between. CDR3 length: 14 amino acids. For the CDR3, the DNA is TGTGCCAGTAGGTCGGGGGCGCGGAATTCACCCCTCCACTTT. Its protein product is CASRSGARNSPLHF.

This clone was observed once. The rearrangement links TRBV25-1 to TRBJ2-3, with no clear D. The CDR3 spans 13 residues. The V gene lost 5 bases and the J gene lost 2 bases, with 8 bases spanning the gap. The germline V gene encodes CDR1 MGHDK and CDR2 SYGVNS. The CDR3, as DNA: TGTGCCAGCAGTCGGGCCCCCACAGATACGCAGTATTTT. Amino acids: CASSRAPTDTQYF.

The chain uses TRBV11-1 and TRBJ1-2; 7 bases match TRBD1. V shed 3 bases, J shed 1 base, and the junction held 2 bases outside the gene matches. CDR1 SGHAT and CDR2 FQDESV come from the germline V gene (reference sequence). The CDR3 extends over 14 amino acids. The CDR3 is CASSFGDSNYGYTF. In DNA, the CDR3 is TGTGCCAGCAGCTTCGGGGACAGTAACTATGGCTACACCTTC.

This clone occurred a few times. This chain links TRBV27 with TRBJ1-5; D is ambiguous. Germline loops: CDR1 MNHEY, CDR2 SMNVEV (reference sequence). Trimming took off 0 bases at V and 2 bases at J, with 14 bases between the two ends. The CDR3 extends over 17 amino acids. CDR3 nucleotide sequence: TGTGCCAGCAGTTTATCCAGGTACCCCGGGGGCAATCAGCCCCAGCATTTT. Translation gives CASSLSRYPGGNQPQHF.

This clone was seen only a few times. The rearrangement joins TRBV4-2 to TRBJ1-2; D gene ambiguous. Germline lookup yields CDR1 LGHNA and CDR2 YNFKEQ. With 1 base removed from V and 2 bases from J, the gap between germline ends came to 11 bases. The CDR3 has 15 amino acids. In DNA, the CDR3 is TGTGCCAGCAGCCAAGTAGGCACAACCAACTATGGCTACACCTTC. Translation: CASSQVGTTNYGYTF.

The chain uses TRBV29-1 and TRBJ2-1; 7 bases map to TRBD1. This CDR3 has 15 residues. In germline, CDR1 is SQVTM, CDR2 ANQGSEA. For the CDR3, the DNA is TGCAGGATAGCGACAGGGAAGGGCTCCTACAATGAGCAGTTCTTC. The encoded protein is CRIATGKGSYNEQFF.

The rearrangement links TRBV5-6 to TRBJ2-1, with 13 bases aligning to TRBD2. The CDR3 runs 15 residues. The germline CDR1 and CDR2 sequences are SGHDT and YYEEEE. Trimming at V came to 3 bases and at J to 12 bases, leaving 9 bases not matched to a gene. CDR3 amino acids: CASSSRTSGGMGQFF. The CDR3 region has the DNA TGTGCCAGCAGCTCCCGGACTAGCGGGGGAATGGGGCAGTTCTTC.

This chain joins TRBV2 and TRBJ2-7; TRBD2 matches 12 bases. Germline loops: CDR1 SNHLY, CDR2 FYNNEI. V lost 6 bases, J lost 0 bases, and 9 bases stayed unmatched. This CDR3 has 17 residues. CDR3 coding DNA: TGTGCCAGCAGACTAGCGGGGGGTCCCTACAGCTCCTACGAGCAGTACTTC. Translating it yields CASRLAGGPYSSYEQYF.

This chain joins TRBV11-3 and TRBJ2-5; 8 positions match TRBD2. Germline V CDR1 and CDR2: SGHNT, YENEEA. CDR3 length: 14 residues. V shed 4 bases, J shed 5 bases, and the junction held 6 bases outside the gene matches. The CDR3 region has the DNA TGTGCCAGCAGCTCCGGGGGGGCCGGGGAGACCCAGTACTTC. Amino acids: CASSSGGAGETQYF.

The chain recombines TRBV30 with TRBJ2-4; D is perhaps TRBD1 or TRBD2 (6 bases each). The CDR3 length is 14 residues. From germline, CDR1 is GTSNPN and CDR2 SVGIG (reference sequence). The V end lost 3 bases, the J end lost 3 bases, and 12 bases lay between the germline ends. The CDR3 DNA reads as TGTGCCTGGAGCCTCGGGGGCGGCAAAAACATTCAGTACTTC. As protein: CAWSLGGGKNIQYF.

V is TRBV4-3 and J is TRBJ1-2; unclear D gene. Germline V CDR1 and CDR2: LGHNA, YSLEER. This CDR3 region has 17 residues. Trimming removed 0 bases from V and 4 bases from J, with 18 bases in between. CDR3 amino acids: CASSQDAGMHNLYGYTF. In DNA form, the CDR3 reads TGCGCCAGCAGCCAAGATGCCGGGATGCACAACCTCTATGGCTACACCTTC.

This clone was observed a few times. This sequence joins TRBV28 and TRBJ2-1, with TRBD1 as a possible D gene (7 bases). Germline CDR1 MDHEN, CDR2 SYDVKM. V dropped 8 bases and J dropped 7 bases, with 21 bases sitting between them. The CDR3 contains 15 residues. CDR3 DNA sequence: TGTGCCAGCTTTACACAGGGGCGCAGCGGGAATGAGCAGTTCTTC. This codes for CASFTQGRSGNEQFF.

J is TRBJ2-3 and V is TRBV30, with D hard to call. Germline V lookup: CDR1 GTSNPN, CDR2 SVGIG (reference sequence). The CDR3 is 15 amino acids. V lost 0 bases and J lost 1, with 11 bases in between. CDR3 bases: TGTGCCTGGAGTGTACTGGGCTTGGGCACAGATACGCAGTATTTT. This sequence encodes CAWSVLGLGTDTQYF.

The rearrangement joins TRBV6-5 to TRBJ1-6; D perhaps matches TRBD1 (5 bases). V was shortened by 4 bases and J by 10 bases, with 11 bases between the two germline ends. Germline CDR1 and CDR2: MNHEY and SVGAGI. The CDR3 loop spans 13 amino acids. The CDR3 DNA reads TGTGCCAGCAGTTTCCTAGGGGTGTCACCCCTCCACTTT. It translates to CASSFLGVSPLHF.

The table lists this clone with many counts. Other DNA sequences in this sample translate to the same CDR3. The V gene is TRBV6-1, the J gene TRBJ1-5; D remains unclear. The germline gives CDR1 MNHNS, CDR2 SASEGT. The CDR3 spans 14 residues. Trimming left V 2 bases short and J 8 bases short, with 13 bases between. The CDR3 here is CASSELAVKEPQHF. Here the CDR3 DNA reads TGTGCCAGCAGTGAACTGGCAGTTAAGGAGCCCCAGCATTTT.

This clone was seen a single time. V is TRBV7-9 and J is TRBJ2-1; tentative D call: TRBD2 (5 bases). The CDR3 is 14 amino acids. Deletions cut 5 bases from V and 3 bases from J, with 11 bases between. Germline CDR1 SEHNR, CDR2 FQNEAQ (reference sequence). The CDR3 coding sequence is TGTGCCAGCAGCCCCTTCGGGGACTACAATGAGCAGTTCTTC. Its protein is CASSPFGDYNEQFF.

V usage is TRBV18 and J usage is TRBJ2-6; 7 bases are shared with TRBD1. This CDR3 spans 16 amino acids. The germline V gene has CDR1 KGHSH and CDR2 LQKENI. J was trimmed by 4 bases and V by 1 base; bases with no gene match: 4. The CDR3 loop reads CASSPRGGAGANVLTF. The CDR3 DNA sequence: TGTGCCAGCTCACCACGAGGGGGCGCCGGGGCCAACGTCCTGACTTTC.

This clone has just a few counts. The rearrangement links TRBV10-3 to TRBJ1-1; no clear D gene. CDR3 length: 12 residues. V was clipped by 11 bases and J by 1 base, with 11 bases between them. The germline V gene has CDR1 ENHRY and CDR2 SYGVKD. CDR3 sequence reads: CASSTGNTEAFF. The CDR3 DNA sequence: TGTGCCTCTTCTACGGGGAACACTGAAGCTTTCTTT.

The rearrangement links TRBV30 to TRBJ2-7; D is tentatively TRBD1 or TRBD2 (5 bases each). Trimming stripped 2 bases from V and 5 bases from J, with 10 bases between. The CDR3 is 12 residues long. Germline lookup yields CDR1 GTSNPN and CDR2 SVGIG (reference sequence). The CDR3 DNA reads as TGTGCCTGGAGTAACGGGGCCCACGAGCAGTACTTC. Protein sequence: CAWSNGAHEQYF.